The clone carrying this TCR beta chain has just a few counts. CDR3 length: 12 residues. The V and J ends lost 1 base and 5 bases respectively, with 4 bases between them. The germline CDR1 and CDR2 sequences are KGHSH and LQKENI. The sample comes from a study of T-cell reconstitution after alpha-beta-depleted transplantation in children. Preparation of the TCRbeta library was carried out with unique molecular identifiers. TCRdb redid the calling of the PCR reads with MiXCR, one entry per CDR3 protein. The sample contains around 530,000 distinct CDR3 sequences, approximately 29% of which appear only once.

Sequencing was performed on PBMCs from the stem cell graft donor, taken from the stem cell graft. The clonotype originates from a human donor who donated a stem cell graft to a child with aplastic anemia. V is TRBV18 and J is TRBJ2-3; D is unresolved. CDR3 protein: CASSPQGDTQYF. The CDR3 nucleotides read TGTGCCAGCTCACCACAAGGAGATACGCAGTATTTT.